Listed below are T cell receptor beta chains from one sample, sequenced in a study of control samples from healthy donors and cancer patients. Libraries were prepared by immunoSEQ multiplex PCR; TCRdb keeps only in-frame clonotypes and omits some of them. The sample consists of 190,000 or so clones, approximately 92% of them appearing once. Sequencing was performed on blood. The receptors were gathered from a young man in good health. Both conserved end residues are part of each CDR3. The order of the fields is J gene, clone size, D gene, V gene, CDR3 protein, CDR3 DNA. The D gene is left open where the match is weak. Expanded clones are given a class, and other clones once, few, many or no size at all.

>TRBJ2-5|once|TRBD1|TRBV7-2
CASSLEGDRGRETQYF
TGTGCCAGCAGCTTAGAGGGGGACAGGGGGCGAGAGACCCAGTACTTC
>TRBJ2-1|NA|TRBD2|TRBV5-8
CASSDLAGGRSNEQFF
TGTGCCAGCAGCGACTTAGCGGGGGGGCGTAGCAATGAGCAGTTCTTC
>TRBJ2-3|once|TRBD2|TRBV18
CASSQFTSGEDTQYF
TGTGCCAGCTCCCAATTTACTAGCGGGGAGGATACGCAGTATTTT
>TRBJ2-2|NA|NA|TRBV5-1
CASSLEGQNTGELFF
TGCGCCAGCAGCTTGGAGGGACAGAACACCGGGGAGCTGTTTTTT
>TRBJ1-1|NA|TRBD1|TRBV2
CASRAGGITEAFF
TGTGCCAGCAGGGCAGGGGGCATCACTGAAGCTTTCTTT
>TRBJ1-6|NA|NA|TRBV5-8
CASSRRRDGRFNSPLHF
TGTGCCAGCAGCCGAAGAAGGGACGGCCGATTTAATTCACCCCTCCACTTT
>TRBJ2-5|NA|NA|TRBV5-1
CASSLDAFRFQETQYF
TGCGCCAGCAGCTTGGATGCGTTCCGATTCCAAGAGACCCAGTACTTC
>TRBJ2-3|NA|NA|TRBV6-5
CASRLVDIGADTQYF
TGTGCCAGCAGGTTGGTGGATATCGGAGCAGATACGCAGTATTTT
>TRBJ2-5|NA|TRBD2|TRBV7-2
CASSSKRGGTLYF
TGTGCCAGCAGCTCTAAGCGGGGGGGCACCCTGTACTTC
>TRBJ2-4|NA|NA|TRBV6-5
CASSSSNFGGNIQYF
TGTGCCAGCAGTTCGTCGAATTTCGGCGGAAACATTCAGTACTTC
>TRBJ1-2|once|NA|TRBV24-1
CATIGGAHYGYTF
TGTGCCACCATCGGGGGGGCCCATTATGGCTACACCTTC
>TRBJ1-2|NA|NA|TRBV18
CASSPEGFYGYTF
TGTGCCAGCTCACCCGAGGGGTTCTATGGCTACACCTTC
>TRBJ2-3|NA|NA|TRBV24-1
CATSDFVKDLDTQYF
TGTGCCACCAGTGATTTTGTGAAGGATCTGGATACGCAGTATTTT
>TRBJ1-2|NA|TRBD1|TRBV5-1
CASSLLTGGDYGYTF
TGCGCCAGCAGCTTGCTGACAGGGGGGGATTATGGCTACACCTTC